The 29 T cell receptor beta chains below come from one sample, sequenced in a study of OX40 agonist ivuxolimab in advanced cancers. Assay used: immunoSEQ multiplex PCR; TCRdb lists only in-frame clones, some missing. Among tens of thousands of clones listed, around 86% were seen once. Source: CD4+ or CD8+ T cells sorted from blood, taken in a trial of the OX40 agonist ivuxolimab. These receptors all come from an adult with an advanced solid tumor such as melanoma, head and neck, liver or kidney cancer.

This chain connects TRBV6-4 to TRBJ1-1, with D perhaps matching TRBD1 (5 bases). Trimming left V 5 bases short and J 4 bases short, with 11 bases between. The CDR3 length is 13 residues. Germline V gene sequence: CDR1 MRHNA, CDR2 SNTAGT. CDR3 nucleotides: TGTGCCAGCAGTACCGGAACAGGCACTGAAGCTTTCTTT. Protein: CASSTGTGTEAFF.

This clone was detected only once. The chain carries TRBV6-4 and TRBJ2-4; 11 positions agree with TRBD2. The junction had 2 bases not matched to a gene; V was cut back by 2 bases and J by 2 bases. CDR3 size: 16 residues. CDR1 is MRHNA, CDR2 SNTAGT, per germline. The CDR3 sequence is CASSDASGRTKNIQYF. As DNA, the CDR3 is TGTGCCAGCAGTGACGCTAGCGGGAGGACCAAAAACATTCAGTACTTC.

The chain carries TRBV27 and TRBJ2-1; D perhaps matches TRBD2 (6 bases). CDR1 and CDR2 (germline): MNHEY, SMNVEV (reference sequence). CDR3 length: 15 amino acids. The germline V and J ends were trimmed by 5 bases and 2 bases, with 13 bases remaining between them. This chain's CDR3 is CASSLGAGPYNEQFF. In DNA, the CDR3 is TGTGCCAGCAGTCTTGGGGCGGGGCCCTACAATGAGCAGTTCTTC.

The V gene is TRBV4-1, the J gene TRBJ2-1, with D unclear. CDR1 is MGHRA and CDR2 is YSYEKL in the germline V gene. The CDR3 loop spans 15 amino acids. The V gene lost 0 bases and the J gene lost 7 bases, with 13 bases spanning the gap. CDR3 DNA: TGCGCCAGCAGCCAAGAGGAGACACTGGGGAATGAGCAGTTCTTC. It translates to CASSQEETLGNEQFF.

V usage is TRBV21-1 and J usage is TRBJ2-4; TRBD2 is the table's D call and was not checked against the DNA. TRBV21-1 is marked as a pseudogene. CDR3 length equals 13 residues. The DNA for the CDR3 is TGTGCCAGCCGCTCATCACCGGGAAACATTCAGTACTTC. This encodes CASRSSPGNIQYF.

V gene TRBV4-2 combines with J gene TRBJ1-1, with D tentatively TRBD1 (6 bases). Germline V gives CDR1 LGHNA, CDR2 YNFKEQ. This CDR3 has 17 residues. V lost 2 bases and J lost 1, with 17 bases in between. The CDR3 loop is CASSQQGEGVTNTEAFF. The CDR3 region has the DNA TGTGCCAGCAGCCAACAAGGGGAGGGGGTAACGAACACTGAAGCTTTCTTT.

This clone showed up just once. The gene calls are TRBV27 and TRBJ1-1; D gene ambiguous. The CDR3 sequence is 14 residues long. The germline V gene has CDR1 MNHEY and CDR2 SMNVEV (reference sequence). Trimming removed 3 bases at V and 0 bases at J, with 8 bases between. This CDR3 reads CASSFYGMNTEAFF. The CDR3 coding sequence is TGTGCCAGCAGTTTCTACGGAATGAACACTGAAGCTTTCTTT.

In DNA, the CDR3 is TGTGCCAGCAGTTTAAGTGTGACAGCGAACACTGAAGCTTTCTTT. As protein: CASSLSVTANTEAFF. The rearrangement joins TRBV27 to TRBJ1-1, with D perhaps TRBD1 (5 bases). Trimming left V 2 bases short and J 1 base short, with 11 bases between. This CDR3 contains 15 residues. Per germline, CDR1 MNHEY and CDR2 SMNVEV (reference sequence).

The DNA for the CDR3 is TGTGCCAGCAGTTTATCGGTCAGACCCTACAATGAGCAGTTCTTC. Protein sequence: CASSLSVRPYNEQFF. This chain joins TRBV27 and TRBJ2-1; no clear D gene. Germline CDR1 and CDR2: MNHEY and SMNVEV (reference sequence). The CDR3 spans 15 residues. V lost 0 bases, J lost 2 bases, and 8 bases lay in between.

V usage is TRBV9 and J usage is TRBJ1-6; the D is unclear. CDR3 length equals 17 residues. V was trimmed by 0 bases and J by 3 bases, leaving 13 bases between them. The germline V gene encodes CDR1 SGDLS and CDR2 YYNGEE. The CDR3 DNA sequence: TGTGCCAGCAGCGTAGATCAGCGCCCTCTCTATAATTCACCCCTCCACTTT. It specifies CASSVDQRPLYNSPLHF.

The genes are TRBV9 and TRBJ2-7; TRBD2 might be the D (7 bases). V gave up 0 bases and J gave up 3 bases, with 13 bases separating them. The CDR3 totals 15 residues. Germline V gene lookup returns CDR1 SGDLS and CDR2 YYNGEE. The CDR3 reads CASSVVGGGIYEQYF. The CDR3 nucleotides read TGTGCCAGCAGCGTAGTTGGCGGGGGCATCTACGAGCAGTACTTC.

The CDR3 is CASSYSGNSYNEQFF. In nucleotides, the CDR3 is TGTGCCAGCAGTTACTCCGGTAACTCCTACAATGAGCAGTTCTTC. The chain has TRBV27 and TRBJ2-1; D is unresolved. The CDR3 consists of 15 residues. Deletions cut 4 bases from V and 0 bases from J, with 10 bases between. Germline V gene lookup returns CDR1 MNHEY and CDR2 SMNVEV (reference sequence).

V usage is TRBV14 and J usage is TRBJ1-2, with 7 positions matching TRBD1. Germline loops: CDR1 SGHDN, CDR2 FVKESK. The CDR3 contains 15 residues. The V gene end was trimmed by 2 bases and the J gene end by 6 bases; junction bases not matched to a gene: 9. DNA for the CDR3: TGTGCCAGCAGCCAACGAGTTGACAGGGTGGATGGCTACACCTTC. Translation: CASSQRVDRVDGYTF.

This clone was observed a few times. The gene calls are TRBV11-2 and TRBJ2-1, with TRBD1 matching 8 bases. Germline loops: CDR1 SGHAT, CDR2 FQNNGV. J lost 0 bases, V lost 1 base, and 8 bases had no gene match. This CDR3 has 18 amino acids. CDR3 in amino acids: CASSLGTGGRSSYNEQFF. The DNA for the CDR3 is TGTGCCAGCAGCTTAGGAACAGGGGGTAGGAGCTCCTACAATGAGCAGTTCTTC.

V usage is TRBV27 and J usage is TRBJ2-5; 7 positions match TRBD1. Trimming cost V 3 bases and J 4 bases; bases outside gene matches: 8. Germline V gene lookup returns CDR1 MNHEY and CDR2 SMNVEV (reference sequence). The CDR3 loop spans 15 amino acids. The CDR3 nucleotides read TGTGCCAGCAGTTTTCGTCGGAGACAGGGAGAGACCCAGTACTTC. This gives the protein CASSFRRRQGETQYF.

As DNA, the CDR3 is TGTGCCAGCAGCTCGACAGGGGGGGGAGAGACCCAGTACTTC. Translating it yields CASSSTGGGETQYF. The genes are TRBV11-2 and TRBJ2-5; 9 bases are shared with TRBD1. Trimming took 4 bases from V and 4 from J; bases not matched to a gene: 4. This CDR3 is 14 amino acids long. Germline loops: CDR1 SGHAT, CDR2 FQNNGV.

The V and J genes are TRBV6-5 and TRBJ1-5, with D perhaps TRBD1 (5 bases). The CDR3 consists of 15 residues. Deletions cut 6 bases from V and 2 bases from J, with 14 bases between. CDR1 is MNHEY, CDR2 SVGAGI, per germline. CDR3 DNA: TGTGCCAGCAGGGAGAACAGGCTACGCAATCAGCCCCAGCATTTT. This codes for CASRENRLRNQPQHF.

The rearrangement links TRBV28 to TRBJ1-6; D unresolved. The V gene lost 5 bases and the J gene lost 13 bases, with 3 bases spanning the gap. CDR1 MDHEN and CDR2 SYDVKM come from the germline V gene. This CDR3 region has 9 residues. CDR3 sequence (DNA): TGTGCCAGCAGTCAGCCCCTCCACTTT. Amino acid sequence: CASSQPLHF. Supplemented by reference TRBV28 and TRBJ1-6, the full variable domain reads DVKVTQSSRYLVKRTGEKVFLECVQDMDHENMFWYRQDPGLGLRLIYFSYDVKMKEKGDIPEGYSVSREKKERFSLILESASTNQTSMYLCASSQPLHFGNGTRLTVT.

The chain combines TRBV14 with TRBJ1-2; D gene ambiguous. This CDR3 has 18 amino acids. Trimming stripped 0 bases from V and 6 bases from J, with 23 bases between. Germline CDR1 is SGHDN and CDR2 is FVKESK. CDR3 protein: CASSQDPSPIHIGDGYTF. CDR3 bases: TGTGCCAGCAGCCAAGATCCGTCTCCTATTCATATCGGGGATGGCTACACCTTC.

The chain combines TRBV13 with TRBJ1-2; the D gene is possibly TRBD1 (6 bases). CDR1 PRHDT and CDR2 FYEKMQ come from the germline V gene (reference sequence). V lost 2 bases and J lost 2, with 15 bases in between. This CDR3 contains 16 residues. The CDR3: CASSLPNDRTNYGYTF. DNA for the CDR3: TGTGCCAGCAGCTTACCTAATGACAGGACCAACTATGGCTACACCTTC.

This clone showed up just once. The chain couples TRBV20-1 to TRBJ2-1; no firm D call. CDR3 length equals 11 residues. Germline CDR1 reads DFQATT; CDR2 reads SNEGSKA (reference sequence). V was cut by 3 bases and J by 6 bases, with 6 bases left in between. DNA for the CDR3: TGCAGTGCTAGGCCCCTCAATGAGCAGTTCTTC. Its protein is CSARPLNEQFF.

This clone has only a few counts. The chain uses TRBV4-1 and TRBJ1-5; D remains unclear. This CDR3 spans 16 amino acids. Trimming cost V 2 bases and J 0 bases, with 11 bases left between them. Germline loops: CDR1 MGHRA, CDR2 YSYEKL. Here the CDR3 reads CASSQRNGVSNQPQHF. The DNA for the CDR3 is TGCGCCAGCAGCCAAAGGAACGGTGTTAGCAATCAGCCCCAGCATTTT.

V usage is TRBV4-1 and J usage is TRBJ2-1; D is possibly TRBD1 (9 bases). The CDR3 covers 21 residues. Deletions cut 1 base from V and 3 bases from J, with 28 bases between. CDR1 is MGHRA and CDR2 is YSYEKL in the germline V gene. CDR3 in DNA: TGCGCCAGCAGCCAAGGTTCGGGGACAGGGCTCGAGCGGGAGTACTACAATGAGCAGTTCTTC. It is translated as CASSQGSGTGLEREYYNEQFF.

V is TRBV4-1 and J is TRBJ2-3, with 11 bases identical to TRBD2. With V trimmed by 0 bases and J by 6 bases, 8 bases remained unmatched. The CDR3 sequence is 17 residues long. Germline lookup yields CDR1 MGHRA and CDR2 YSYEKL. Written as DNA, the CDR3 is TGCGCCAGCAGCCAAGATCTTAGCGGGGGGGCCGGGGATACGCAGTATTTT. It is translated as CASSQDLSGGAGDTQYF.

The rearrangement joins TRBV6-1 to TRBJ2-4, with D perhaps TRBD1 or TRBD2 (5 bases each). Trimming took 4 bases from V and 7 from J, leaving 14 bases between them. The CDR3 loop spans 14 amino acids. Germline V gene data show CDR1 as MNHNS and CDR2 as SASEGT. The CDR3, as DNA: TGTGCCAGCAGTGCGGGCTTCGAGGGGAACATTCAGTACTTC. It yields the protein CASSAGFEGNIQYF.

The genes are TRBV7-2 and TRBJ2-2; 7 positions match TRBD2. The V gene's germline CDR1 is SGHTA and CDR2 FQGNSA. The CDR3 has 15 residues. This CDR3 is CATEASGIGTGELFF. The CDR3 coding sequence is TGTGCTACTGAGGCCAGCGGGATAGGGACCGGGGAGCTGTTTTTT.

The CDR3 region has the DNA TGTGCCATCAGTGAGCTAGGTTATTCCAATCAGCCCCAGCATTTT. Translated, it gives CAISELGYSNQPQHF. This chain connects TRBV10-3 to TRBJ1-5; D not certain. Germline V gene sequence: CDR1 ENHRY, CDR2 SYGVKD. This CDR3 is built from 15 residues. Trimming shortened V by 2 bases and J by 3 bases, and 11 bases separated the two germline ends.

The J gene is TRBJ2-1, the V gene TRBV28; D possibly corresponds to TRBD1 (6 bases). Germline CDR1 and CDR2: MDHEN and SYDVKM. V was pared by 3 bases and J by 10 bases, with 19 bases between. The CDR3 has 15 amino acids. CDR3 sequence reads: CASSLPGTKVKEQFF. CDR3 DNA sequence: TGTGCCAGCAGTTTGCCCGGGACAAAGGTCAAGGAGCAGTTCTTC.

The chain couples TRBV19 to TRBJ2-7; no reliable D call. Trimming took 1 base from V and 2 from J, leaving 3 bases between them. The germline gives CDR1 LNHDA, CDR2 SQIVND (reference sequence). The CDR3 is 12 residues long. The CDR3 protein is CASSIGTYEQYF. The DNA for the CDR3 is TGTGCCAGTAGTATAGGTACCTACGAGCAGTACTTC. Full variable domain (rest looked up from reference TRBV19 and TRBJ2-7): DGGITQSPKYLFRKEGQNVTLSCEQNLNHDAMYWYRQDPGQGLRLIYYSQIVNDFQKGDIAEGYSVSREKKESFPLTVTSAQKNPTAFYLCASSIGTYEQYFGPGTRLTVT.